The rows below give T cell receptor beta chains drawn from one sample of a study of cytomegalovirus exposure and HLA in healthy donors. TCRdb keeps only in-frame clones here, not all; method: immunoSEQ multiplex PCR. The top ten clones hold more than 1.3% of a sample with 160,000 or so clones, 70% to 85% of them seen once. Sequencing was performed on PBMCs. The source of these receptors is a male donor in good health and CMV-seronegative. CDR3s include the opening cysteine and the closing phenylalanine or tryptophan. D genes are given only for firm matches. Only part of the rows carry a size: once, few, many, or a class if the clone is expanded.

CDR3	DNA	J	size	V	D
CSASFQETQYF	TGCAGTGCATCCTTCCAAGAGACCCAGTACTTC	TRBJ2-5	NA	TRBV20-1	NA
CASRLYSGPTYEQYF	TGTGCCAGCAGGTTGTATAGCGGTCCTACCTACGAGCAGTACTTC	TRBJ2-7	NA	TRBV7-8	NA
CASSPNRQGRNTEAFF	TGTGCCAGCTCCCCAAACCGACAGGGAAGGAACACTGAAGCTTTCTTT	TRBJ1-1	once	TRBV18	TRBD1
CASSNTAGASDTQYF	TGTGCCAGCAGCAATACAGCGGGAGCCTCAGATACGCAGTATTTT	TRBJ2-3	NA	TRBV11-2	TRBD2
CASSVLAGSTDTQYF	TGTGCCAGCAGCGTATTAGCGGGAAGCACAGATACGCAGTATTTT	TRBJ2-3	NA	TRBV9	TRBD2
CASSPAAGSGYEQYF	TGTGCCAGCAGCCCTGCTGCAGGATCGGGATACGAGCAGTACTTC	TRBJ2-7	NA	TRBV11-3	NA
CASSVRSSGINEQYF	TGTGCCAGCAGCGTAAGGTCTAGCGGGATAAACGAGCAGTACTTC	TRBJ2-7	NA	TRBV9	TRBD2
CASSLGSGGPFGEQFF	TGTGCCAGCAGCTTGGGTAGCGGGGGGCCCTTTGGTGAGCAGTTCTTC	TRBJ2-1	NA	TRBV5-6	TRBD2
CASSFAPDSRIAHYEQYF	TGTGCCAGCAGCTTTGCCCCAGACAGCCGGATAGCCCACTACGAGCAGTACTTC	TRBJ2-7	NA	TRBV5-5	NA
CASSSINQPQHF	TGTGCCAGCAGCTCAATCAATCAGCCCCAGCATTTT	TRBJ1-5	NA	TRBV11-2	NA
CASSEPTGVQETQYF	TGCGCCAGCAGTGAGCCAACGGGAGTCCAAGAGACCCAGTACTTC	TRBJ2-5	NA	TRBV10-1	NA
CASSAWGRGSPLHF	TGTGCCAGCAGTGCGTGGGGCCGAGGTTCACCCCTCCACTTT	TRBJ1-6	few	TRBV6-1	NA
CAISPGQGINTIYF	TGTGCCATCAGCCCGGGACAGGGGATAAACACCATATATTTT	TRBJ1-3	NA	TRBV10-3	TRBD1
CASSLSGTYSGNTIYF	TGTGCCAGCAGTTTATCAGGCACGTACTCTGGAAACACCATATATTTT	TRBJ1-3	NA	TRBV28	NA
CASSPLEVLNQPQHF	TGTGCCAGCAGTCCCTTAGAGGTACTGAATCAGCCCCAGCATTTT	TRBJ1-5	NA	TRBV5-4	NA
CASSYKQTNTEAFF	TGTGCCAGCAGTTACAAGCAGACTAACACTGAAGCTTTCTTT	TRBJ1-1	NA	TRBV6-5	NA
CASGPGQEGAGELFF	TGTGCCAGCGGACCGGGACAGGAGGGAGCCGGGGAGCTGTTTTTT	TRBJ2-2	once	TRBV27	TRBD1
CASSPLTPAGGETQYF	TGTGCCAGTAGTCCTCTGACTCCTGCGGGAGGTGAGACCCAGTACTTC	TRBJ2-5	NA	TRBV19	TRBD2
CASSYGTSGGQETQYF	TGTGCCAGCAGCTACGGGACTAGCGGGGGACAAGAGACCCAGTACTTC	TRBJ2-5	NA	TRBV11-3	TRBD2
CASSQGGRSYQETQYF	TGTGCCAGCAGCCAGGGGGGCCGCAGTTATCAAGAGACCCAGTACTTC	TRBJ2-5	NA	TRBV5-4	NA
CASSLSVSYEQYF	TGTGCCAGCAGTTTATCTGTGTCCTACGAGCAGTACTTC	TRBJ2-7	NA	TRBV27	NA
CASSLVIAGGSILVYEQYF	TGTGCCAGCAGCTTAGTAATAGCGGGGGGCTCTATTCTTGTGTACGAGCAGTACTTC	TRBJ2-7	NA	TRBV7-9	TRBD2
CASSELTSGNEQFF	TGTGCCAGCAGCGAACTAACTAGCGGGAATGAGCAGTTCTTC	TRBJ2-1	few	TRBV7-2	TRBD2
CASSFGGTYEQYF	TGTGCCAGCAGCTTCGGGGGGACCTACGAGCAGTACTTC	TRBJ2-7	NA	TRBV7-3	TRBD2
CASSLDRGDEQYF	TGTGCCAGCAGCCTGGACAGGGGGGACGAGCAGTACTTC	TRBJ2-7	NA	TRBV27	TRBD1
CASRSGAEQYF	TGTGCCAGCAGATCAGGGGCCGAGCAGTACTTC	TRBJ2-7	NA	TRBV27	NA
CASSLGGRALNTEAFF	TGTGCCAGCAGCTTAGGGGGGAGGGCTCTGAACACTGAAGCTTTCTTT	TRBJ1-1	NA	TRBV7-6	NA
CASSPPSKNEQFF	TGTGCCAGCTCACCACCGTCTAAGAATGAGCAGTTCTTC	TRBJ2-1	NA	TRBV18	NA